These 14 T cell receptor beta chains came from one sample sequenced in a study of PD-1 blockade in classical Hodgkin lymphoma. Each of the patients experienced relapse following autologous stem cell transplantation, and their brentuximab vedotin exposure differed. Measured with immunoSEQ multiplex PCR; TCRdb has only the in-frame clones, and not every one. The profile shows some 41,000 clones, under 75% of them singletons. The sample here was peripheral blood mononuclear cells (PBMCs), taken before the second cycle of nivolumab. Receptors originate from a human donor with classical Hodgkin lymphoma.

The chain is built from TRBV19 and TRBJ1-1, with 9 bases lining up with TRBD1. CDR1 and CDR2 from the germline V gene are LNHDA and SQIVND (reference sequence). This CDR3 contains 14 residues. The V gene end was trimmed by 4 bases and the J gene end by 1 base; junction bases not matched to a gene: 1. CDR3 loop: CASSKTGGNTEAFF. The CDR3 DNA sequence: TGTGCCAGTAGTAAGACAGGGGGGAACACTGAAGCTTTCTTT. The full variable domain, with the rest looked up from reference TRBV19 and TRBJ1-1, is DGGITQSPKYLFRKEGQNVTLSCEQNLNHDAMYWYRQDPGQGLRLIYYSQIVNDFQKGDIAEGYSVSREKKESFPLTVTSAQKNPTAFYLCASSKTGGNTEAFFGQGTRLTVV.

This sequence joins TRBV7-9 and TRBJ2-5, with D unclear. Trimming removed 5 bases at V and 11 bases at J, with 9 bases between. Germline V CDR1 and CDR2: SEHNR, FQNEAQ (reference sequence). The CDR3 is 10 residues long. The DNA for the CDR3 is TGTGCCAGCAGCACGGATACGCAGTACTTC. This codes for CASSTDTQYF.

This chain joins TRBV7-8 and TRBJ2-5, with D possibly being TRBD2 (6 bases). This CDR3 is built from 14 residues. Looked up from germline, CDR1 is SGHVS and CDR2 is FQNEAQ. Trimming took off 11 bases at V and 3 bases at J, with 19 bases between the two ends. CDR3 region: CAGAGREGKETQYF. The CDR3 region has the DNA TGTGCCGGGGCGGGGCGGGAAGGAAAAGAGACCCAGTACTTC.

The V gene is TRBV6-4, the J gene TRBJ1-3; no firm D call. Trimming removed 5 bases from V and 0 bases from J, with 5 bases in between. The CDR3 totals 13 residues. The germline gives CDR1 MRHNA, CDR2 SNTAGT. CDR3 residues: CASSTGSGNTIYF. Here the CDR3 DNA reads TGTGCCAGCAGTACGGGCTCTGGAAACACCATATATTTT.

In DNA, the CDR3 is TGTGCCAGCAGCTTTCAAGGGGGGGGATACGAGCAGTACTTC. Amino acids: CASSFQGGGYEQYF. V is TRBV11-2 and J is TRBJ2-7; tentative D call: TRBD2 (7 bases). The V and J ends lost 3 bases and 4 bases respectively, with 13 bases between them. The V gene's germline CDR1 is SGHAT and CDR2 FQNNGV. CDR3 length equals 14 residues. The full variable domain, rest sourced from reference TRBV11-2 and TRBJ2-7, is EAGVAQSPRYKIIEKRQSVAFWCNPISGHATLYWYQQILGQGPKLLIQFQNNGVVDDSQLPKDRFSAERLKGVDSTLKIQPAKLEDSAVYLCASSFQGGGYEQYFGPGTRLTVT.

The genes are TRBV7-9 and TRBJ2-1, with TRBD2 matching over 12 bases. Trimming at V came to 0 bases and at J to 7 bases, leaving 13 bases not matched to a gene. The germline V gene has CDR1 SEHNR and CDR2 FQNEAQ (reference sequence). This CDR3 spans 19 amino acids. As DNA, the CDR3 is TGTGCCAGCAGCTTAGCACCGGGACTAGCGGGTCGTAGGATGAATGAGCAGTTCTTC. This sequence encodes CASSLAPGLAGRRMNEQFF.

The rearrangement links TRBV9 to TRBJ2-7, with 9 bases aligning to TRBD2. Germline trimming cut 1 base from V and 0 bases from J; bases unmatched to any gene: 14. Germline lookup yields CDR1 SGDLS and CDR2 YYNGEE. CDR3 length: 19 residues. The CDR3 DNA follows: TGTGCCAGCAGCGTAAACCCTTCTTTGACTAGCGGTCCCTCCTACGAGCAGTACTTC. This translates into CASSVNPSLTSGPSYEQYF.

V is TRBV27 and J is TRBJ2-4, with TRBD1 matching over 7 bases. There are 13 residues in the CDR3. V was pared by 5 bases and J by 6 bases, with 4 bases of the junction left unmatched. Germline loops: CDR1 MNHEY, CDR2 SMNVEV (reference sequence). The CDR3 protein is CASSPGQTNIQYF. The CDR3 DNA reads TGTGCCAGCAGTCCGGGACAGACAAACATTCAGTACTTC.

The V gene is TRBV7-9, the J gene TRBJ1-5; no clear D. CDR1 SEHNR and CDR2 FQNEAQ come from the germline V gene (reference sequence). This CDR3 is 12 amino acids long. V was cut by 1 base and J by 11 bases, with 9 bases left in between. The CDR3 spells CASSLEGLAQHF. CDR3 bases: TGTGCCAGCAGCTTAGAGGGATTGGCCCAGCATTTT.

This clone showed up just a few times. The V call is TRBV2, the J call TRBJ1-4, with a possible D match to TRBD1 (6 bases). Trimming took off 2 bases at V and 6 bases at J, with 13 bases between the two ends. The germline CDR1 and CDR2 sequences are SNHLY and FYNNEI. The CDR3 contains 15 residues. Here the CDR3 DNA reads TGTGCCAGCAGTGAACTGCCAGGGGAGTATGAAAAACTGTTTTTT. Translation gives CASSELPGEYEKLFF.

The chain recombines TRBV9 with TRBJ2-7, with no clear D. V was pared by 3 bases and J by 3 bases, with 10 bases between. Germline CDR1 reads SGDLS; CDR2 reads YYNGEE. The CDR3 loop spans 13 amino acids. The CDR3 protein is CASSGVGSYEQYF. For the CDR3, the DNA is TGTGCCAGCAGCGGCGTAGGCAGCTACGAGCAGTACTTC.

The chain employs TRBV9 and TRBJ2-1; TRBD2 matches 10 bases. The CDR3 sequence is 17 residues long. Per germline, CDR1 SGDLS and CDR2 YYNGEE. Germline trimming cut 3 bases from V and 4 bases from J; bases unmatched to any gene: 10. Here the CDR3 DNA reads TGTGCCAGCAGCGAACCCCTACTAGCGGGGCAATACAATGAGCAGTTCTTC. Amino acids: CASSEPLLAGQYNEQFF.

The chain recombines TRBV30 with TRBJ2-1, with TRBD2 matching over 7 bases. CDR3 length: 12 residues. Germline V gives CDR1 GTSNPN, CDR2 SVGIG (reference sequence). V lost 5 bases, J lost 9 bases, and 7 bases stayed unmatched. CDR3 in amino acids: CAWRGVGSEQFF. The CDR3 DNA is TGTGCCTGGCGGGGGGTGGGAAGTGAGCAGTTCTTC. The entire variable domain, with the rest obtained from reference TRBV30 and TRBJ2-1, is as follows: SQTIHQWPATLVQPVGSPLSLECTVEGTSNPNLYWYRQAAGRGLQLLFYSVGIGQISSEVPQNLSASRPQDRQFILSSKKLLLSDSGFYLCAWRGVGSEQFFGPGTRLTVL.

The chain is built from TRBV20-1 and TRBJ2-7; 7 bases line up with TRBD1. CDR3 length equals 11 residues. From germline, CDR1 is DFQATT and CDR2 SNEGSKA (reference sequence). Trimming took 6 bases from V and 3 from J; bases not matched to a gene: 2. In DNA, the CDR3 is TGCAGTGCGTACAGGGGCTACGAGCAGTACTTC. Translating gives CSAYRGYEQYF.